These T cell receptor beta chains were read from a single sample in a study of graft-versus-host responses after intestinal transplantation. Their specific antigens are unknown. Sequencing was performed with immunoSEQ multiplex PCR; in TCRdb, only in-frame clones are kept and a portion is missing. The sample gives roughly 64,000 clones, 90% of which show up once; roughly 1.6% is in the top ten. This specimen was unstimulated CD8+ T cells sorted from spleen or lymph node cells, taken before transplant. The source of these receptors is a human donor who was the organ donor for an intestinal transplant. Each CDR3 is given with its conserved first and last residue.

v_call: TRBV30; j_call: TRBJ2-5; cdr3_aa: CAWSVRREYYQETQYF
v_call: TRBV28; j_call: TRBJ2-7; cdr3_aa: CASSPGPSYEQYF
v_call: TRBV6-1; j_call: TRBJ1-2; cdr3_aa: CASSFPLGQLYGYTF
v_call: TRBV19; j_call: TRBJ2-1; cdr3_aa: CASSKLATYNEQFF
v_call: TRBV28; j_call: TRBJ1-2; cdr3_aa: CASRLRGGSYGYTF
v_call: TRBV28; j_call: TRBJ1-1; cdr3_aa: CASSAQGSHTEAFF
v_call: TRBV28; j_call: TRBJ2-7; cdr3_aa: CASSSAGIIYEQYF
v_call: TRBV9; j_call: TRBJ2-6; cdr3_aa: CASSVVQGNVLTF
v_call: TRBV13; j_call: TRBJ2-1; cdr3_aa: CASSPGRGRDDEQFF
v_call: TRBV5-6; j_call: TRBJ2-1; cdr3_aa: CASSYARREDYNEQFF